Sequencing of this T cell receptor (beta chain) was carried out in a study of T cell repertoires in cytomegalovirus infection. Study-wide points: CMV carriers having the relevant HLA were flagged by cumulative public TCR beta family frequency.

A single record per CDR3 protein comes from TCRdb applying MiXCR to the reads. The sample includes about 260,000 distinct CDR3 sequences, roughly 10% seen only once; the top ten take more than 12%. Concerning this clonotype itself: What it recognizes is unknown.

CDR3 length: 15 amino acids. The V end was cut by 3 bases, the J end by 0 bases, with 8 bases between. Germline V lookup: CDR1 SGHAT, CDR2 FQNNGV. The TCR comes from a human donor in good health (CMV status not recorded). Some clones in this sample may be carry-over from other donors' samples. The material sequenced was PBMCs. The chain carries TRBV11-2 and TRBJ1-4; D perhaps matches TRBD1 (6 bases). The CDR3 nucleotides read TGTGCCAGCAGCTTGGCAGGGGCAACTAATGAAAAACTGTTTTTT. This gives the protein CASSLAGATNEKLFF.